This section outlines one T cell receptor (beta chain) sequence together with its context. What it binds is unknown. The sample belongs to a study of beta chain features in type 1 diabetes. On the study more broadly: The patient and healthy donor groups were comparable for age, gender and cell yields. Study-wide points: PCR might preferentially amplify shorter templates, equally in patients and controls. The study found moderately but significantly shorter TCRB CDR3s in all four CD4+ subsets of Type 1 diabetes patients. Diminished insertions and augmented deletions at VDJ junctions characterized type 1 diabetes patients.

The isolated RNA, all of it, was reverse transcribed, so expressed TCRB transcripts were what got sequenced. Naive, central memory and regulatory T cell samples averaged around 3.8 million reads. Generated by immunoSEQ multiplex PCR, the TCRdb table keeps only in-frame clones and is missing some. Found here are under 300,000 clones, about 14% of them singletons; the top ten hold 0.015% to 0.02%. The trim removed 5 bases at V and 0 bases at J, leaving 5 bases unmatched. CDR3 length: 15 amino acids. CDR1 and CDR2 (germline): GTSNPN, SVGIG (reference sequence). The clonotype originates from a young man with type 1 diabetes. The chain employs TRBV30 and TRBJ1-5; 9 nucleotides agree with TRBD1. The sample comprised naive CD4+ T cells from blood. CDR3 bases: TGTGCCTGGTCGACAGGGGGGTATAGCAATCAGCCCCAGCATTTT. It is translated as CAWSTGGYSNQPQHF.